What follows are 16 T cell receptor beta chains derived from one specimen sequenced in a study of T cells after yellow fever vaccination. Using its own MiXCR run on the 5' RACE reads, TCRdb lists one record per CDR3 protein. The table lists a few hundred thousand distinct CDR3 sequences, approximately 4% of them singletons. Sample: PBMCs, taken 5 days after the yellow fever booster vaccination. The receptors shown here come from a man aged 18 to 29 who received the YFV17D yellow fever vaccine.

The CDR3 coding sequence is TGTGCCAGCAGCCCAAACTGGAGGGGCAATCAGCCCCAGCATTTT. Amino acid sequence: CASSPNWRGNQPQHF. The V and J genes are TRBV12-3 or TRBV12-4 and TRBJ1-5; D not certain. Trimming pared 6 bases from V and 2 bases from J, leaving 14 bases between. The CDR3 totals 15 residues.

The V call is TRBV19, the J call TRBJ2-7; D is possibly TRBD2 (6 bases). The germline V and J ends were trimmed by 10 bases and 0 bases, with 16 bases remaining between them. The length of the CDR3 is 14 residues. The germline gives CDR1 LNHDA, CDR2 SQIVND (reference sequence). CDR3 amino acids: CATSSDVRSYEQYF. DNA of the CDR3: TGTGCCACCTCTAGCGACGTCCGCTCCTACGAGCAGTACTTC.

This clonotype was seen more than once but under ten times. This chain links TRBV20-1 with TRBJ1-2; TRBD1 might be the D (5 bases). The CDR3 is made up of 12 amino acids. Trimming pared 0 bases from V and 5 bases from J, leaving 7 bases between. CDR1 is DFQATT and CDR2 is SNEGSKA in the germline V gene (reference sequence). The CDR3 nucleotides read TGCAGTGCTAGAGAGGGGGGTTATGGCTACACCTTC. Protein product: CSAREGGYGYTF.

This clonotype has a count of ten or more. The rearrangement links TRBV4-1 to TRBJ2-7, with 7 nucleotides matching TRBD2. Germline V CDR1 and CDR2: MGHRA, YSYEKL. The CDR3 has 16 amino acids. V lost 3 bases to trimming and J lost 3 bases; unmatched junction nucleotides: 11. CDR3 coding DNA: TGCGCCAGCAGCCACCCCGGCCGGGGGGATAGCTACGAGCAGTACTTC. Residues: CASSHPGRGDSYEQYF.

This rearrangement joins TRBV19 to TRBJ2-2; no definite D call. Trimming took 10 bases from V and 3 from J, leaving 21 bases between them. The length of the CDR3 is 16 residues. Germline values: CDR1 LNHDA, CDR2 SQIVND (reference sequence). In DNA, the CDR3 is TGTGCCACCTCGGTTCCGTATGATACTCACACCGGGGAGCTGTTTTTT. This codes for CATSVPYDTHTGELFF. The complete variable domain, with remaining parts taken from reference TRBV19 and TRBJ2-2, reads DGGITQSPKYLFRKEGQNVTLSCEQNLNHDAMYWYRQDPGQGLRLIYYSQIVNDFQKGDIAEGYSVSREKKESFPLTVTSAQKNPTAFYLCATSVPYDTHTGELFFGEGSRLTVL.

This clonotype was counted ten times or more. This sequence joins TRBV3-1 and TRBJ2-1; TRBD2 matches at 8 bases. Germline V gene lookup returns CDR1 LGHDT and CDR2 YNNKEL (reference sequence). The CDR3 has 16 amino acids. V was clipped by 3 bases and J by 6 bases; unmatched bases: 10. CDR3 sequence: CASSHGKRGTPNEQFF. As DNA, the CDR3 is TGTGCCAGCAGCCACGGCAAGCGGGGGACCCCCAATGAGCAGTTCTTC.

There are many counts of this clonotype. The chain combines TRBV19 with TRBJ2-1; 8 bases agree with TRBD1. The V gene's germline CDR1 is LNHDA and CDR2 SQIVND (reference sequence). The V and J ends lost 4 bases and 5 bases, in that order; junction bases with no gene match: 7. The CDR3 loop spans 15 amino acids. In DNA, the CDR3 is TGTGCCAGTAGTAAGGAGACAGGGGTCCACAATGAGCAGTTCTTC. Translated: CASSKETGVHNEQFF.

The sample holds many counts of this clonotype. The genes are TRBV7-9 and TRBJ2-1, with no clear D. Trimming stripped 5 bases from V and 8 bases from J, with 1 base between. The germline V gene encodes CDR1 SEHNR and CDR2 FQNEAQ (reference sequence). The CDR3 totals 9 residues. CDR3 sequence reads: CASSDEQFF. The CDR3, as DNA: TGTGCCAGCAGCGATGAGCAGTTCTTC.

This clonotype was picked up a small number of times. V usage is TRBV7-2 and J usage is TRBJ1-5; 7 bases align to TRBD1. V trimming: 1 base; J trimming: 6 bases; junction bases outside the gene matches: 6. Germline V gene data show CDR1 as SGHTA and CDR2 as FQGNSA. This CDR3 has 15 amino acids. This CDR3 is CASSLGQGVAQPQHF. DNA for the CDR3: TGTGCCAGCAGCTTAGGGCAGGGGGTGGCTCAGCCCCAGCATTTT.

With regard to this clonotype: A much larger clone lies one base from this, so it may be a read error. This sequence joins TRBV5-1 and TRBJ2-2; D is uncertain. V lost 1 base and J 1 base, leaving 8 bases between the germline ends. This CDR3 is 15 amino acids long. CDR1 is SGHRS and CDR2 is YFSETQ in the germline V gene. The CDR3 region has the DNA TGCGCCAGCAGCTTGAAGGCAGGGAACACCGGGGAGCTGTTTTTT. This translates into CASSLKAGNTGELFF. Drawing the rest from reference TRBV5-1 and TRBJ2-2, the complete variable domain is KAGVTQTPRYLIKTRGQQVTLSCSPISGHRSVSWYQQTPGQGLQFLFEYFSETQRNKGNFPGRFSGRQFSNSRSEMNVSTLELGDSALYLCASSLKAGNTGELFFGEGSRLTVL.

At least ten counts were recorded for this clonotype. The rearrangement joins TRBV28 to TRBJ1-5; D is uncertain. Germline V gene lookup returns CDR1 MDHEN and CDR2 SYDVKM. The V end lost 3 bases, the J end lost 7 bases, and 10 bases lay between the germline ends. The CDR3 loop spans 13 amino acids. CDR3 in DNA: TGTGCCAGCAGTTTGGAGGGTCAACAGCCCCAGCATTTT. Protein sequence: CASSLEGQQPQHF.

The sample holds a few counts of this clonotype. J is TRBJ1-2 and V is TRBV6-5; D is perhaps TRBD1 (5 bases). V lost 2 bases, J lost 3 bases, and 13 bases lay in between. Germline lookup yields CDR1 MNHEY and CDR2 SVGAGI. The CDR3 is 15 residues long. CDR3 DNA: TGTGCCAGCAGTTACCGGGGGGTTGGTTACTATGGCTACACCTTC. Its protein product is CASSYRGVGYYGYTF.

To note about this clonotype: The junction departs from the called germline gene at one end, perhaps through a read error. V gene TRBV3-1 combines with J gene TRBJ1-1, with TRBD1 matching over 7 bases. The CDR3 contains 13 residues. CDR1 is LGHDT, CDR2 YNNKEL, per germline (reference sequence). The CDR3 here is CASSPTGNSEAFF. Written as DNA, the CDR3 is TGTGCCAGCAGCCCGACAGGGAACTCTGAAGCTTTCTTT.

J is TRBJ1-1 and V is TRBV5-1; D remains ambiguous. Germline CDR1 and CDR2: SGHRS and YFSETQ. CDR3 length equals 14 residues. The germline V and J ends were trimmed by 3 bases and 5 bases, with 14 bases remaining between them. The CDR3 reads CASSSVGVRTEAFF. The CDR3 bases are TGCGCCAGCAGCTCGGTCGGGGTCAGGACTGAAGCTTTCTTT.

This clonotype was seen repeatedly, ten times or more. The chain uses TRBV12-3 or TRBV12-4 and TRBJ2-2, with 10 bases lining up with TRBD2. The CDR3 has 14 amino acids. The V and J ends lost 8 bases and 5 bases, in that order; junction bases with no gene match: 5. This CDR3 is CASEAGGQTGELFF. For the CDR3, the DNA is TGTGCCAGCGAAGCGGGGGGGCAGACCGGGGAGCTGTTTTTT.

The V call is TRBV19, the J call TRBJ1-2, with a tentative D call TRBD1 (5 bases). CDR1 LNHDA and CDR2 SQIVND come from the germline V gene (reference sequence). V was pared by 2 bases and J by 8 bases, with 9 bases between. This CDR3 spans 12 amino acids. The CDR3 loop is CASSIRRQGYTF. As DNA, the CDR3 is TGTGCCAGTAGTATAAGACGACAGGGCTACACCTTC.